One sample yielded the 20 T cell receptor beta chains listed below, sequenced in a study of T cells in Graves' hyperthyroidism and ophthalmopathy. Amplified regions were TCR beta CDR3 sequences from RNA transcripts. The HTBI primer set was used in a first-round RT-PCR of the TCR CDR3. In TCRdb, the multiplex PCR reads were re-called with MiXCR into one record per CDR3 protein. The data show about 690,000 distinct CDR3 sequences, about 18% seen once. The sequencing input was blood. These receptors originate from a man aged 50-59 years with Graves' hyperthyroidism.

About this clonotype: An end of the junction differs from the germline gene, which may be a read error. This chain connects TRBV7-2 to TRBJ2-2; TRBD2 matches 8 bases. CDR1 and CDR2 (germline): SGHTA, FQGNSA. The CDR3 is 14 residues long. CDR3 nucleotide sequence: TGTGCCGGCAGCGTCCAGCGGGAGTCCGGGGAGCTGTTTTTT. Translating gives CAGSVQRESGELFF.

This clonotype was detected ten times or more. The V and J genes are TRBV14 and TRBJ2-1; tentatively, D is TRBD2 (5 bases). This CDR3 region has 14 residues. Deletions cut 5 bases from V and 6 bases from J, with 14 bases between. Per germline, CDR1 SGHDN and CDR2 FVKESK. The CDR3 DNA reads as TGTGCCAGCAGCGAACTAGGCGGGCTCAATGAGCAGTTCTTC. Residues: CASSELGGLNEQFF.

This chain connects TRBV4-2 to TRBJ2-5; 7 bases align to TRBD1. This CDR3 has 16 amino acids. Germline loops: CDR1 LGHNA, CDR2 YNFKEQ. V lost 6 bases and J lost 1; bases outside the gene matches: 11. The CDR3 region is CASRSTGTEIQETQYF. As DNA, the CDR3 is TGTGCCAGCAGATCCACCGGGACAGAGATCCAAGAGACCCAGTACTTC.

The gene calls are TRBV24-1 and TRBJ2-2, with a weak D call TRBD1 (5 bases). Germline CDR1 reads KGHDR; CDR2 reads SFDVKD. Trimming shortened V by 0 bases and J by 1 base, and 5 bases separated the two germline ends. The CDR3 has 15 residues. CDR3 region: CATSDLTGNTGELFF. For the CDR3, the DNA is TGTGCCACCAGTGATTTGACAGGGAACACCGGGGAGCTGTTTTTT.

This clonotype showed up many times. CDR3 protein: CASTGGRLNTEAFF. The CDR3 nucleotides read TGTGCCAGCACCGGTGGACGGTTGAACACTGAAGCTTTCTTT. V and J are TRBV7-8 and TRBJ1-1; D gene unclear. This CDR3 spans 14 amino acids. The V gene's germline CDR1 is SGHVS and CDR2 FQNEAQ. V was pared by 7 bases and J by 0 bases, with 12 bases between.

There are many counts of this clonotype. The genes are TRBV14 and TRBJ1-2; D gene uncertain. This CDR3 has 15 amino acids. Looked up from germline, CDR1 is SGHDN and CDR2 is FVKESK. V dropped 4 bases and J dropped 1 base, with 13 bases sitting between them. The CDR3 loop is CASSPSGVGNYGYTF. CDR3 nucleotide sequence: TGTGCCAGCAGCCCAAGCGGCGTGGGTAACTATGGCTACACCTTC.

This clonotype has a count of ten or more. This rearrangement joins TRBV6-1 to TRBJ1-5; 8 nucleotides agree with TRBD1. This CDR3 has 15 residues. The V segment lost 6 bases and the J segment 7 bases; nucleotides outside the gene matches: 11. CDR1 and CDR2 (germline): MNHNS, SASEGT. The CDR3 reads CASSDGQGPRQPQHF. The CDR3 DNA reads as TGTGCCAGCAGCGATGGACAGGGACCAAGACAGCCCCAGCATTTT.

This clonotype came up many times. The gene calls are TRBV18 and TRBJ1-5; maybe TRBD1 (6 bases). CDR1 is KGHSH, CDR2 LQKENI, per germline. The CDR3 consists of 15 residues. Trimming removed 2 bases from V and 3 bases from J, with 11 bases in between. This chain's CDR3 is CASSPNSGANQPQHF. In DNA, the CDR3 is TGTGCCAGCTCACCAAATTCGGGGGCCAATCAGCCCCAGCATTTT. Looking up the rest from reference TRBV18 and TRBJ1-5 gives the full variable domain: NAGVMQNPRHLVRRRGQEARLRCSPMKGHSHVYWYRQLPEEGLKFMVYLQKENIIDESGMPKERFSAEFPKEGPSILRIQQVVRGDSAAYFCASSPNSGANQPQHFGDGTRLSIL.

There are a few counts of this clonotype. This chain uses TRBV19 with TRBJ1-2; 7 nucleotides line up with TRBD1. The CDR3 contains 14 residues. The germline gives CDR1 LNHDA, CDR2 SQIVND (reference sequence). J lost 4 bases, V lost 7 bases, and 9 bases had no gene match. For the CDR3, the DNA is TGTGCCAGTACCCTTTCGCCAGGGGGCTATGGCTACACCTTC. The encoded protein is CASTLSPGGYGYTF.

This clonotype has ten or more counts. CDR3 amino acids: CASSDASGRTGELFF. CDR3 nucleotide sequence: TGTGCCAGCAGTGACGCTAGCGGGAGAACCGGGGAGCTGTTTTTT. The chain links TRBV6-1 to TRBJ2-2, with TRBD2 identical over 10 bases. The junction had 3 bases not matched to a gene; V was cut back by 3 bases and J by 5 bases. Germline lookup yields CDR1 MNHNS and CDR2 SASEGT. There are 15 residues in the CDR3.

This clonotype has ten or more counts. The V gene is TRBV5-1, the J gene TRBJ2-7; TRBD1 matches 7 bases. Per germline, CDR1 SGHRS and CDR2 YFSETQ. The CDR3 spans 17 residues. V lost 0 bases and J lost 6; bases outside the gene matches: 15. CDR3 in DNA: TGCGCCAGCAGCTTGGGAATGATGCAGGGTGAGGGGGCCGAGCAGTACTTC. As protein: CASSLGMMQGEGAEQYF.

This clonotype was picked up a small number of times. The chain has TRBV14 and TRBJ2-3; 10 bases map to TRBD2. V dropped 3 bases and J dropped 0; count of bases not matched to a gene: 9. The CDR3 sequence is 18 residues long. Germline CDR1 reads SGHDN; CDR2 reads FVKESK. The CDR3 DNA is TGTGCCAGCAGCCAGCTATCTCTAGCGGGAGTCAGCACAGATACGCAGTATTTT. The encoded protein is CASSQLSLAGVSTDTQYF.

This clonotype was counted at least ten times. V gene TRBV28 combines with J gene TRBJ1-5, with 7 bases matching TRBD1. Germline V gives CDR1 MDHEN, CDR2 SYDVKM. J lost 2 bases, V lost 4 bases, and 8 bases had no gene match. This CDR3 has 16 residues. The CDR3: CASSSPLGQGNQPQHF. DNA for the CDR3: TGTGCCAGCAGTTCTCCGTTAGGACAGGGCAATCAGCCCCAGCATTTT.

The table lists this clonotype with a few counts. Here the CDR3 DNA reads TGTGCCAGCAGCTTTGAACGGGGGAGAGAGACCCAGTACTTC. Amino acid sequence: CASSFERGRETQYF. This chain joins TRBV5-4 and TRBJ2-5, with a weak D call TRBD2 (6 bases). The CDR3 spans 14 residues. With 2 bases removed from V and 4 bases from J, the gap between germline ends came to 12 bases. The germline CDR1 and CDR2 sequences are SGHNT and YYREEE (reference sequence).

The table lists this clonotype with a few counts. The rearrangement links TRBV12-3 or TRBV12-4 to TRBJ2-5; D tentatively reads TRBD1 or TRBD2 (5 bases each). The V gene lost 0 bases and the J gene lost 4 bases, with 18 bases spanning the gap. This CDR3 spans 17 amino acids. The CDR3 loop is CASSLALRANGGETQYF. In DNA, the CDR3 is TGTGCCAGCAGTTTAGCGCTAAGGGCCAATGGGGGAGAGACCCAGTACTTC.

This clonotype showed up many times. This rearrangement joins TRBV28 to TRBJ1-2, with 7 bases lining up with TRBD1. The CDR3 consists of 15 residues. From germline, CDR1 is MDHEN and CDR2 SYDVKM. V dropped 2 bases and J dropped 5; count of bases not matched to a gene: 8. The CDR3 sequence: CASSLETGRRYGYTF. For the CDR3, the DNA is TGTGCCAGCAGTTTAGAGACAGGGCGTAGGTATGGCTACACCTTC.

In its sample, this clonotype was seen many times. The CDR3 spells CASSDDLFNEQFF. In DNA form, the CDR3 reads TGTGCCAGCAGTGATGACTTATTCAATGAGCAGTTCTTC. The chain is built from TRBV25-1 and TRBJ2-1, with D hard to call. The V gene lost 3 bases and the J gene lost 6 bases, with 9 bases spanning the gap. CDR3 length equals 13 residues. CDR1 and CDR2 (germline): MGHDK, SYGVNS.

The chain is built from TRBV28 and TRBJ2-1; possibly TRBD2 for D (5 bases). V lost 9 bases and J lost 1, with 19 bases in between. CDR3 size: 16 residues. Germline CDR1 is MDHEN and CDR2 is SYDVKM. The DNA of the CDR3 is TGTGCCAGGCCGCGGTGGCTAGCTTCGTCCTACAATGAGCAGTTCTTC. Amino acid sequence: CARPRWLASSYNEQFF. Using reference TRBV28 and TRBJ2-1 for the parts outside the CDR3, the full variable domain is DVKVTQSSRYLVKRTGEKVFLECVQDMDHENMFWYRQDPGLGLRLIYFSYDVKMKEKGDIPEGYSVSREKKERFSLILESASTNQTSMYLCARPRWLASSYNEQFFGPGTRLTVL.

This clonotype occurred many times. The chain links TRBV6-2 or TRBV6-3 to TRBJ2-7; perhaps TRBD2 as D (5 bases). Germline CDR1 MNHEY, CDR2 SVGEGT. The CDR3 runs to 14 residues. V dropped 5 bases and J dropped 2 bases, with 13 bases sitting between them. DNA for the CDR3: TGTGCCAGCAGTAAAAAGGACTGGGCCTACGAGCAGTACTTC. Residues: CASSKKDWAYEQYF.

This clonotype was seen ten or more times. This chain uses TRBV10-2 with TRBJ2-7, with D tentatively TRBD1 (5 bases). Germline loops: CDR1 WSHSY, CDR2 SAAADI. The CDR3 contains 15 residues. The ends were cut back, 5 bases at V and 2 bases at J, with 16 bases in the middle. This CDR3 is CASSLGALGPYEQYF. CDR3 coding DNA: TGCGCCAGCAGTCTTGGGGCCCTCGGCCCCTACGAGCAGTACTTC.